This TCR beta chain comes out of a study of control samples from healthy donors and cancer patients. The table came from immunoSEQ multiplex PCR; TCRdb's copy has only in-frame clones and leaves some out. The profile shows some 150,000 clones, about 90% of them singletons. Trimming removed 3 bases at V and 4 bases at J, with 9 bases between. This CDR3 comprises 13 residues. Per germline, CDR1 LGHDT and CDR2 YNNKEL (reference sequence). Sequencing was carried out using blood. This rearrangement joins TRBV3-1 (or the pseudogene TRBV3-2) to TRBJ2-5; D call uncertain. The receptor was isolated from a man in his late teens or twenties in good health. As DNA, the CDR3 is TGTGCCAGCAGCCATGAAGGACGAGAGACCCAGTACTTC. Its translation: CASSHEGRETQYF.